Presented here are 30 T cell receptor beta chains from one specimen sequenced in a study of blood T cell repertoires in COVID-19. Using immunoSEQ multiplex PCR, the repertoire was profiled, and TCRdb retains in-frame clones only, with some absent. The sample holds a few hundred thousand clones, approximately 87% seen once. Sequencing was performed on PBMCs or T cells enriched from blood (not recorded which). These receptors were obtained from a woman in her fifties or sixties who had recovered from COVID-19.

The J gene is TRBJ2-7, the V gene TRBV4-3; TRBD2 agrees at 8 bases. J was trimmed by 4 bases and V by 0 bases; bases with no gene match: 14. CDR3 length equals 18 residues. Germline CDR1 and CDR2: LGHNA and YSLEER. The chain's CDR3 is CASSQDWLAGFDVYEQYF. DNA of the CDR3: TGCGCCAGCAGCCAAGATTGGCTAGCGGGTTTTGACGTGTACGAGCAGTACTTC.

This clone occurred a few times. The sample has other DNA sequences that encode this CDR3 too. The chain carries TRBV5-1 and TRBJ2-7; 13 nucleotides match TRBD2. This CDR3 contains 15 residues. Trimming took 4 bases from V and 3 from J; bases not matched to a gene: 4. The germline CDR1 and CDR2 sequences are SGHRS and YFSETQ. The CDR3 region is CASSLGLAGDYEQYF. CDR3 sequence (DNA): TGCGCCAGCAGCCTCGGACTAGCGGGGGACTACGAGCAGTACTTC.

This clone was seen just once. V gene TRBV19 combines with J gene TRBJ1-4; TRBD1 aligns across 7 bases. Germline V gene data show CDR1 as LNHDA and CDR2 as SQIVND (reference sequence). CDR3 length equals 13 residues. V lost 6 bases and J lost 8; bases outside the gene matches: 6. The CDR3 is CASRGTEGEKLFF. In DNA form, the CDR3 reads TGTGCCAGTAGGGGGACAGAAGGAGAAAAACTGTTTTTT.

The chain carries TRBV4-1 and TRBJ1-2; D may be TRBD1 (5 bases). V lost 1 base and J 4 bases, leaving 10 bases between the germline ends. Looked up from germline, CDR1 is MGHRA and CDR2 is YSYEKL. This CDR3 is 14 amino acids long. CDR3 nucleotide sequence: TGCGCCAGCAGCCAAGTTGGGGGGACCTATGGCTACACCTTC. It encodes CASSQVGGTYGYTF.

This clone was detected a few times. The chain joins TRBV11-3 to TRBJ2-2; D is unclear. CDR1 is SGHNT, CDR2 YENEEA, per germline. CDR3 length equals 16 residues. Trimming removed 5 bases at V and 4 bases at J, with 17 bases between. This chain's CDR3 is CASSTTTFEATGELFF. The CDR3 DNA follows: TGTGCCAGCAGCACTACGACTTTTGAGGCCACCGGGGAGCTGTTTTTT.

This sequence joins TRBV11-2 and TRBJ1-2; D unclear. Germline CDR1 and CDR2: SGHAT and FQNNGV. This CDR3 contains 15 residues. V lost 5 bases, J lost 2 bases, and 15 bases lay in between. CDR3 coding DNA: TGTGCCAGCAGCCTAGGCGGATCTTCGAACTATGGCTACACCTTC. It translates to CASSLGGSSNYGYTF.

The CDR3 DNA is TGTGCCACCAGCAGGACAGGATGGTCTGAAAAACTGTTTTTT. Translated, it gives CATSRTGWSEKLFF. The V and J genes are TRBV15 and TRBJ1-4, with a weak D call TRBD1 (6 bases). CDR1 and CDR2 (germline): LNHNV, YYDKDF (reference sequence). Trimming pared 3 bases from V and 7 bases from J, leaving 12 bases between. The CDR3 length is 14 residues. Based on the CDR3 plus reference TRBV15 and TRBJ1-4, the full variable domain is DAMVIQNPRYQVTQFGKPVTLSCSQTLNHNVMYWYQQKSSQAPKLLFHYYDKDFNNEADTPDNFQSRRPNTSFCFLDIRSPGLGDTAMYLCATSRTGWSEKLFFGSGTQLSVL.

The rearrangement joins TRBV6-2 or TRBV6-3 to TRBJ2-1, with 7 bases identical to TRBD2. The germline gives CDR1 MNHEY, CDR2 SVGEGT. Trimming removed 2 bases from V and 9 bases from J; junction bases left unmatched: 10. The CDR3 has 15 amino acids. The CDR3 DNA follows: TGTGCCAGCAGTTACCAAGCGAACAGACTAGCTGAGCAGTTCTTC. The encoded protein is CASSYQANRLAEQFF.

The V call is TRBV18, the J call TRBJ1-2, with D hard to call. Per germline, CDR1 KGHSH and CDR2 LQKENI. Trimming pared 3 bases from V and 4 bases from J, leaving 12 bases between. This CDR3 comprises 14 residues. In nucleotides, the CDR3 is TGTGCCAGCTCACCCGGTCAGGTTGGCTATGGCTACACCTTC. Its translation is CASSPGQVGYGYTF.

This chain links TRBV18 with TRBJ1-5, with D tentatively TRBD1 (6 bases). The CDR3 is 17 residues long. V lost 6 bases, J lost 2 bases, and 20 bases lay in between. Germline V CDR1 and CDR2: KGHSH, LQKENI. This CDR3 reads CASSQGQESYGNQPQHF. As DNA, the CDR3 is TGTGCCAGCTCCCAGGGACAAGAGAGCTATGGCAATCAGCCCCAGCATTTT.

The DNA of the CDR3 is TGCGCCAGCAGCCCGACGGGACAGGGCGACGAAAAACTGTTTTTT. Protein product: CASSPTGQGDEKLFF. The chain links TRBV4-1 to TRBJ1-4; 9 nucleotides line up with TRBD1. The germline CDR1 and CDR2 sequences are MGHRA and YSYEKL. The CDR3 spans 15 residues. J lost 8 bases, V lost 4 bases, and 8 bases had no gene match.

This chain uses TRBV4-1 with TRBJ1-4, with 11 positions matching TRBD1. Germline CDR1 reads MGHRA; CDR2 reads YSYEKL. J gave up 4 bases and V 1 base, and 11 bases lay outside the gene matches. This CDR3 has 19 residues. CDR3 nucleotides: TGCGCCAGCAGCCAAGGGTCTTGGACAGGGGGCTTTAGTAATGAAAAACTGTTTTTT. Encoded protein: CASSQGSWTGGFSNEKLFF.

The rearrangement links TRBV2 to TRBJ2-1, with a tentative D call TRBD2 (5 bases). The CDR3 runs 14 residues. In germline, CDR1 is SNHLY, CDR2 FYNNEI. Trimming took off 5 bases at V and 4 bases at J, with 12 bases between the two ends. The CDR3 DNA reads TGTGCCAGCAGTACGGGGATGACTTACAATGAGCAGTTCTTC. It yields the protein CASSTGMTYNEQFF.

In the case of this clone: Other DNA sequences of this sample code for an identical CDR3. The V and J genes are TRBV6-5 and TRBJ1-1; TRBD1 is a possible D gene (5 bases). The V and J ends lost 6 bases and 1 base respectively, with 9 bases between them. This CDR3 has 13 amino acids. CDR1 and CDR2 (germline): MNHEY, SVGAGI. The chain's CDR3 is CASRLGGNTEAFF. The DNA for the CDR3 is TGTGCCAGCAGGCTGGGGGGGAACACTGAAGCTTTCTTT.

The chain uses TRBV5-6 and TRBJ2-5; the match to TRBD1 covers 12 bases. CDR3 length equals 16 residues. J lost 7 bases, V lost 5 bases, and 12 bases had no gene match. Germline CDR1 is SGHDT and CDR2 is YYEEEE. The CDR3 bases are TGTGCCAGCAGTTCCCCGGGACAGGGGGCGTTCGGGACCCAGTACTTC. Translating it yields CASSSPGQGAFGTQYF.

This clone has only one observation. The chain carries TRBV5-1 and TRBJ2-5, with 12 bases lining up with TRBD1. V dropped 4 bases and J dropped 6; count of bases not matched to a gene: 7. The CDR3 sequence is 15 residues long. Germline-derived CDR1 and CDR2 are SGHRS and YFSETQ. CDR3 sequence: CASSIPGQGAQTQYF. The CDR3, as DNA: TGCGCCAGCAGCATCCCGGGACAGGGGGCTCAGACCCAGTACTTC.

Written as DNA, the CDR3 is TGCGCCAGCAGCTTGGATAACTTCTACGAGCAGTACTTC. This codes for CASSLDNFYEQYF. The gene calls are TRBV5-1 and TRBJ2-7; D remains unclear. CDR1 SGHRS and CDR2 YFSETQ come from the germline V gene. The CDR3 contains 13 residues. V was trimmed by 0 bases and J by 3 bases, leaving 7 bases between them.

This clone was seen a single time. The V and J genes are TRBV10-3 and TRBJ2-1; 8 bases are shared with TRBD2. CDR3 length: 16 amino acids. V gave up 0 bases and J gave up 2 bases; unmatched junction bases: 3. Germline lookup yields CDR1 ENHRY and CDR2 SYGVKD. The DNA of the CDR3 is TGTGCCATCAGTGAGTCTGACGGGGGGGCCTACAATGAGCAGTTCTTC. Translation: CAISESDGGAYNEQFF.

The chain has TRBV5-1 and TRBJ1-2; 8 nucleotides align to TRBD1. This CDR3 spans 17 amino acids. Germline CDR1 reads SGHRS; CDR2 reads YFSETQ. V was pared by 3 bases and J by 8 bases, with 18 bases of the junction left unmatched. CDR3 loop: CASSSSFGGTGLGGYTF. The CDR3 DNA is TGCGCCAGCAGCTCCAGTTTTGGTGGGACAGGCCTAGGAGGCTACACCTTC.

The V call is TRBV5-6, the J call TRBJ2-1; 10 nucleotides align to TRBD2. Germline-derived CDR1 and CDR2 are SGHDT and YYEEEE. The CDR3 runs to 17 residues. V lost 3 bases, J lost 5 bases, and 11 bases stayed unmatched. The CDR3 loop reads CASSWGPRTSGDNEQFF. CDR3 sequence (DNA): TGTGCCAGCAGCTGGGGCCCCCGGACTAGCGGAGACAATGAGCAGTTCTTC.

Of note for this clone: Other DNA sequences within the sample encode an identical CDR3. J is TRBJ2-3 and V is TRBV19, with TRBD1 identical over 8 bases. Germline trimming cut 3 bases from V and 0 bases from J; bases unmatched to any gene: 2. The CDR3 has 15 amino acids. CDR1 LNHDA and CDR2 SQIVND come from the germline V gene (reference sequence). The CDR3 region is CASSIGQGSTDTQYF. CDR3 bases: TGTGCCAGTAGTATCGGACAGGGTAGCACAGATACGCAGTATTTT.

This rearrangement joins TRBV6-5 to TRBJ2-7; tentatively, D is TRBD1 (5 bases). The CDR3 sequence is 15 residues long. Deletions cut 5 bases from V and 4 bases from J, with 18 bases between. Looked up from germline, CDR1 is MNHEY and CDR2 is SVGAGI. The CDR3, as DNA: TGTGCCAGCAGTACCGAGGCTGGGGCAGGGTACGAGCAGTACTTC. Protein product: CASSTEAGAGYEQYF.

The chain combines TRBV7-9 with TRBJ1-1; 8 positions agree with TRBD1. CDR3 length equals 14 residues. V trimming: 10 bases; J trimming: 2 bases; junction bases outside the gene matches: 9. In germline, CDR1 is SEHNR, CDR2 FQNEAQ (reference sequence). The chain's CDR3 is CATSRQGINTEAFF. CDR3 bases: TGTGCCACGTCGCGACAGGGGATAAACACTGAAGCTTTCTTT.

J is TRBJ2-7 and V is TRBV6-1, with D tentatively TRBD1 (6 bases). The V gene's germline CDR1 is MNHNS and CDR2 SASEGT. V lost 1 base to trimming and J lost 1 base, with 8 bases between them. This CDR3 spans 14 amino acids. For the CDR3, the DNA is TGTGCCAGCAGTGAAGGGACAGATTCCTACGAGCAGTACTTC. Its translation is CASSEGTDSYEQYF.

The chain joins TRBV30 to TRBJ1-5; 11 bases are shared with TRBD1. The germline gives CDR1 GTSNPN, CDR2 SVGIG (reference sequence). V was clipped by 2 bases and J by 6 bases; unmatched bases: 12. The CDR3 covers 17 residues. The CDR3 loop is CAWSQERTGGGGQPQHF. The CDR3, as DNA: TGTGCCTGGAGTCAAGAGCGGACAGGGGGCGGGGGTCAGCCCCAGCATTTT.

V and J are TRBV7-8 and TRBJ1-2; 8 positions agree with TRBD1. This CDR3 has 15 residues. Germline assignment: CDR1 SGHVS and CDR2 FQNEAQ. Trimming took 4 bases from V and 5 from J; bases not matched to a gene: 9. In DNA, the CDR3 is TGTGCCAGCAGCTCCCGGGGACAGGAGATATATGGCTACACCTTC. Its translation: CASSSRGQEIYGYTF.

The chain joins TRBV2 to TRBJ2-5; D perhaps matches TRBD2 (7 bases). CDR1 SNHLY and CDR2 FYNNEI come from the germline V gene. Trimming took off 1 base at V and 4 bases at J, with 13 bases between the two ends. CDR3 length: 15 residues. Written as DNA, the CDR3 is TGTGCCAGCAGTGAAGACTTGGGGGGGGCAGAGACCCAGTACTTC. As protein: CASSEDLGGAETQYF.

The V and J genes are TRBV7-9 and TRBJ1-4; D remains ambiguous. Between the trimmed V and J ends, which lost 5 bases and 7 bases, there was a span of 14 bases. The CDR3 runs to 14 residues. CDR1 SEHNR and CDR2 FQNEAQ come from the germline V gene (reference sequence). This chain's CDR3 is CASSPGLEGEKLFF. CDR3 coding DNA: TGTGCCAGCAGCCCGGGTCTGGAGGGTGAAAAACTGTTTTTT.

This clone was seen only a few times. V and J are TRBV24-1 and TRBJ1-6, with 9 bases aligning to TRBD1. CDR3 length equals 16 residues. The germline CDR1 and CDR2 sequences are KGHDR and SFDVKD. J was trimmed by 6 bases and V by 2 bases; bases with no gene match: 4. As DNA, the CDR3 is TGTGCCACCAGTGATTCCCGGACAGGGGCTAATTCACCCCTCCACTTT. Its translation is CATSDSRTGANSPLHF.

The table lists this clone with a count of one. The J gene is TRBJ2-7, the V gene TRBV2; D is possibly TRBD2 (6 bases). V was clipped by 11 bases and J by 6 bases, with 20 bases between them. The germline V gene has CDR1 SNHLY and CDR2 FYNNEI. This CDR3 is built from 13 residues. As DNA, the CDR3 is TGTGCCTCAACCCGGGGGTGGAGAGGCGAGCAGTACTTC. It codes for CASTRGWRGEQYF.